This T cell receptor (beta chain) was observed in a study of blood T cell repertoires in COVID-19. Whole-study context: Sources were T cells, B-cell-depleted T cells, or PBMCs; the material itself was cDNA or gDNA.

Libraries were prepared by immunoSEQ multiplex PCR; TCRdb keeps only in-frame clonotypes and omits some of them. The data contain fewer than 450,000 clones, roughly 90% of them seen just once; the ten biggest clones take up around 6.6%. This CDR3 comprises 12 residues. Trimming took off 6 bases at V and 4 bases at J, with 7 bases between the two ends. Germline V gives CDR1 MNHEY, CDR2 SVGAGI. The V and J genes are TRBV6-5 and TRBJ1-5; D is undetermined. This clonotype originated in a woman in her seventies with COVID-19, enrolled during active disease. The sample consisted of peripheral blood. Here the CDR3 reads CASSTRNQPQHF. In DNA form, the CDR3 reads TGTGCCAGCAGCACCAGAAATCAGCCCCAGCATTTT.